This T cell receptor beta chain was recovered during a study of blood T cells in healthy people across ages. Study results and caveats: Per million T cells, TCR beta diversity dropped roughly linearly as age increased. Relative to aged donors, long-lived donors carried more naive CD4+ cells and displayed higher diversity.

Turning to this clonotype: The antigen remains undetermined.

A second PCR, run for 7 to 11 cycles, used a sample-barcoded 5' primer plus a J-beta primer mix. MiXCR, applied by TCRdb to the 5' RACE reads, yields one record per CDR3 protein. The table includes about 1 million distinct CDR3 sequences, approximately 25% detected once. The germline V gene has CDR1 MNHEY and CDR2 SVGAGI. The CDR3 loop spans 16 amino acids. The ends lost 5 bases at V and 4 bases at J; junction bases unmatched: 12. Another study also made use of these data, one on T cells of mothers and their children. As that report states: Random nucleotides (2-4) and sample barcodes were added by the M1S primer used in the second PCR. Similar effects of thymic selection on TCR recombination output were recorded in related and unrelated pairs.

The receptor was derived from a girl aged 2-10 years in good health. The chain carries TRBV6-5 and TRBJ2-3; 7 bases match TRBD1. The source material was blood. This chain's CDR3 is CASSTGQARGADTQYF. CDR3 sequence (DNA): TGTGCCAGCAGTACCGGACAGGCGAGGGGAGCAGATACGCAGTATTTT.